The 24 T cell receptor beta chains below were found in one sample sequenced in a study of T cells in Graves' hyperthyroidism and ophthalmopathy. TCR beta CDR3 regions were amplified from RNA transcripts. Using the HTBI primer set, a first-round RT-PCR was run on the TCR CDR3. From the multiplex PCR reads, TCRdb called clonotypes with MiXCR, one entry per CDR3 protein. The sample shows roughly 150,000 distinct CDR3 sequences, roughly 10% of them seen only once. Source material: blood. The receptors were gathered from a woman in her late teens or twenties with Graves' hyperthyroidism that later progressed to Graves' ophthalmopathy.

This clonotype came up many times. The chain uses TRBV30 and TRBJ1-1; a weak D match, TRBD1 (5 bases). CDR1 and CDR2 from the germline V gene are GTSNPN and SVGIG (reference sequence). With 5 bases removed from V and 1 base from J, the gap between germline ends came to 11 bases. CDR3 length: 13 residues. The CDR3 loop reads CAWLDSPNTEAFF. The CDR3 coding sequence is TGTGCCTGGTTAGACAGTCCGAACACTGAAGCTTTCTTT.

This clonotype was picked up many times. V and J are TRBV7-9 and TRBJ1-1, with D tentatively TRBD1 (6 bases). The CDR3 contains 16 residues. V shed 5 bases and J shed 3 bases, with 19 bases lying between them. CDR1 SEHNR and CDR2 FQNEAQ come from the germline V gene (reference sequence). The CDR3 loop is CASSEGWGRLDTEAFF. The CDR3 DNA sequence: TGTGCCAGCAGCGAGGGATGGGGGCGCTTGGACACTGAAGCTTTCTTT.

This clonotype appeared a few times. This may stem from a read error, because a much larger clone lies one nucleotide away. The J gene is TRBJ1-3, the V gene TRBV28; no definite D call. Deletions cut 3 bases from V and 3 bases from J, with 9 bases between. Germline loops: CDR1 MDHEN, CDR2 SYDVKM. CDR3 size: 14 residues. In DNA, the CDR3 is TGTGCCAGCAGTTTCAGACGGGGTGGAAACACCATATATTTT. Translation gives CASSFRRGGNTIYF.

This chain uses TRBV13 with TRBJ2-2; 10 nucleotides line up with TRBD2. V shed 5 bases and J 2 bases; nucleotides not matched to a gene: 17. Per germline, CDR1 PRHDT and CDR2 FYEKMQ (reference sequence). CDR3 length equals 20 residues. The CDR3 DNA is TGTGCCAGCAGCCCGGTACTCCGTCTAGCGGGAGCCACTAACACCGGGGAGCTGTTTTTT. This translates into CASSPVLRLAGATNTGELFF.

As regards this clonotype: Being one base from a much bigger clone, this may be a read error. Lacking the conserved final phenylalanine or tryptophan, this CDR3 likely reflects a read error. The chain employs TRBV7-2 and TRBJ2-2, with D unclear. This CDR3 region has 13 residues. Trimming took off 4 bases at V and 2 bases at J, with 5 bases between the two ends. Germline V gene lookup returns CDR1 SGHTA and CDR2 FQGNSA. Here the CDR3 DNA reads TGTGCCAGCAGCTCAAAAAACACCGGGGAGCTGTTTTCT. Its translation is CASSSKNTGELFS.

This clonotype was detected many times. This sequence joins TRBV11-3 and TRBJ2-1; 11 nucleotides match TRBD2. The J segment lost 9 bases and the V segment lost 5 bases, leaving 18 bases of the junction unmatched. CDR3 length: 18 amino acids. Per germline, CDR1 SGHNT and CDR2 YENEEA. The CDR3 here is CASSAQPVAGGLSVEQFF. The CDR3 coding sequence is TGTGCCAGCAGCGCCCAGCCGGTAGCGGGGGGGCTTTCTGTTGAGCAGTTCTTC.

As regards this clonotype: A single base separates this from a much larger clone, so it may be a read error. CDR3 amino acids: CASSSGLAEGTQYF. The CDR3 DNA reads TGTGCCAGCAGCTCGGGACTAGCGGAGGGGACCCAGTACTTC. V is TRBV3-1 and J is TRBJ2-5; 11 bases align to TRBD2. Germline V gene data show CDR1 as LGHDT and CDR2 as YNNKEL (reference sequence). This CDR3 has 14 amino acids. J gave up 7 bases and V 5 bases, and 6 bases lay outside the gene matches.

This clonotype was picked up a small number of times. This chain links TRBV19 with TRBJ2-2; 10 bases map to TRBD1. This CDR3 region has 15 residues. V lost 6 bases to trimming and J lost 7 bases; unmatched junction nucleotides: 8. Looked up from germline, CDR1 is LNHDA and CDR2 is SQIVND (reference sequence). DNA for the CDR3: TGTGCCAGTAGGTCCGACAGGGGGCAGGTCGGGGAGCTGTTTTTT. Its translation is CASRSDRGQVGELFF.

In its sample, this clonotype was seen a few times. The rearrangement uses TRBV7-3 and TRBJ2-3; TRBD1 or TRBD2 may be the D gene (6 bases each). Germline CDR1 is SGHTA and CDR2 is FQGTGA. This CDR3 is 15 amino acids long. Between the trimmed V and J ends, which lost 5 bases and 0 bases, there was a span of 12 bases. Here the CDR3 DNA reads TGTGCCAGCAGCACAACGGGGGCTAGCACAGATACGCAGTATTTT. This sequence encodes CASSTTGASTDTQYF.

There are many counts of this clonotype. The V gene is TRBV27, the J gene TRBJ2-7; D might be TRBD1 (6 bases). Germline V gene sequence: CDR1 MNHEY, CDR2 SMNVEV (reference sequence). This CDR3 is built from 13 residues. V was shortened by 4 bases and J by 3 bases, with 10 bases between the two germline ends. In DNA, the CDR3 is TGTGCCAGCAGTTCCAGGGGCCTCTACGAGCAGTACTTC. Amino acids: CASSSRGLYEQYF.

There are many counts of this clonotype. The chain is built from TRBV2 and TRBJ1-6; D possibly corresponds to TRBD1 (5 bases). Germline assignment: CDR1 SNHLY and CDR2 FYNNEI. V was pared by 7 bases and J by 7 bases, with 11 bases between. The CDR3 sequence is 13 residues long. Here the CDR3 DNA reads TGTGCCAGCACCACGGCAGGGAATTCACCCCTCCACTTT. Its protein product is CASTTAGNSPLHF.

This chain connects TRBV13 to TRBJ2-1; 13 nucleotides match TRBD2. J lost 6 bases, V lost 7 bases, and 12 bases had no gene match. The CDR3 has 17 amino acids. Germline V gives CDR1 PRHDT, CDR2 FYEKMQ (reference sequence). DNA of the CDR3: TGTGCCAGCAACAAACCAACGACTAGCGGGAGGATCAATGAGCAGTTCTTC. Its translation is CASNKPTTSGRINEQFF.

This clonotype has a single count. This sequence joins TRBV20-1 and TRBJ1-2; D is uncertain. Trimming removed 8 bases at V and 6 bases at J, with 7 bases between. CDR1 and CDR2 (germline): DFQATT, SNEGSKA (reference sequence). This CDR3 is 9 amino acids long. Here the CDR3 DNA reads TGCAGTATCAATGATGGCTACACCTTC. It encodes CSINDGYTF.

This clonotype showed up many times. The J gene is TRBJ1-1, the V gene TRBV29-1; tentatively, D is TRBD1 (5 bases). Trimming left V 4 bases short and J 1 base short, with 7 bases between. Germline assignment: CDR1 SQVTM and CDR2 ANQGSEA. The CDR3 has 12 residues. The CDR3 DNA reads TGCAGCGTTGTGGGGGGGAACACTGAAGCTTTCTTT. Amino acid sequence: CSVVGGNTEAFF.

At least ten counts were recorded for this clonotype. V usage is TRBV2 and J usage is TRBJ2-3; D unresolved. The ends were cut back, 2 bases at V and 7 bases at J, with 1 base in the middle. Per the germline V gene, CDR1 is SNHLY and CDR2 is FYNNEI. This CDR3 is built from 10 residues. CDR3 in DNA: TGTGCCAGCAGTGAATATACGCAGTATTTT. Encoded protein: CASSEYTQYF. Complete variable domain (other parts from reference TRBV2 and TRBJ2-3): EPEVTQTPSHQVTQMGQEVILRCVPISNHLYFYWYRQILGQKVEFLVSFYNNEISEKSEIFDDQFSVERPDGSNFTLKIRSTKLEDSAMYFCASSEYTQYFGPGTRLTVL.

This clonotype was counted at least ten times. CDR3 DNA sequence: TGTGCCAGTAGGACAGGGCTCTATGGCTACACCTTC. Translating gives CASRTGLYGYTF. The chain employs TRBV27 and TRBJ1-2; 8 nucleotides match TRBD1. CDR3 size: 12 residues. Trimming removed 9 bases from V and 4 bases from J; junction bases left unmatched: 4. Germline V gene sequence: CDR1 MNHEY, CDR2 SMNVEV (reference sequence).

This clonotype appeared many times. The CDR3: CASSLWLGSPLHF. For the CDR3, the DNA is TGTGCCAGCAGTTTATGGTTGGGTTCACCCCTCCACTTT. V usage is TRBV28 and J usage is TRBJ1-6; D gene unclear. The germline V and J ends were trimmed by 0 bases and 9 bases, with 6 bases remaining between them. The CDR3 length is 13 residues. The germline CDR1 and CDR2 sequences are MDHEN and SYDVKM.

The V call is TRBV4-2, the J call TRBJ2-4, with 9 bases aligning to TRBD2. Germline trimming cut 0 bases from V and 3 bases from J; bases unmatched to any gene: 6. From germline, CDR1 is LGHNA and CDR2 YNFKEQ. The CDR3 runs to 17 residues. For the CDR3, the DNA is TGTGCCAGCAGCCAAGATCCTAGCGGGGACTACAAAAACATTCAGTACTTC. The encoded protein is CASSQDPSGDYKNIQYF.

The genes are TRBV20-1 and TRBJ2-7; perhaps D is TRBD1 or TRBD2 (5 bases each). Trimming left V 3 bases short and J 7 bases short, with 22 bases between. The CDR3 loop spans 15 amino acids. The germline gives CDR1 DFQATT, CDR2 SNEGSKA (reference sequence). CDR3 in DNA: TGCAGTGCTAGGAGGCAGGGTGAGGGCCTTTGGGAGCAGTACTTC. The encoded protein is CSARRQGEGLWEQYF.

This clonotype has more than one count but fewer than ten. The chain combines TRBV10-2 with TRBJ2-5; D may match TRBD1 or TRBD2 (5 bases each). CDR1 and CDR2 from the germline V gene are WSHSY and SAAADI. V was pared by 5 bases and J by 5 bases, with 15 bases between. The CDR3 sequence is 14 residues long. The DNA for the CDR3 is TGCGCCAGCAGTTGGGACCTCGCCCGGGAGACCCAGTACTTC. Translation: CASSWDLARETQYF.

The V and J genes are TRBV5-1 and TRBJ2-1; the match to TRBD2 covers 10 bases. Germline CDR1 is SGHRS and CDR2 is YFSETQ. The CDR3 consists of 20 residues. V shed 0 bases and J 3 bases; nucleotides not matched to a gene: 15. The CDR3 protein is CASSLASGRVGIRFYNEQFF. CDR3 nucleotide sequence: TGCGCCAGCAGCTTGGCTAGCGGGAGAGTTGGGATTAGGTTCTACAATGAGCAGTTCTTC.

The V gene is TRBV30, the J gene TRBJ2-2; D is unresolved. Looked up from germline, CDR1 is GTSNPN and CDR2 is SVGIG (reference sequence). Trimming removed 0 bases at V and 5 bases at J, with 7 bases between. CDR3 length: 13 residues. This CDR3 is CAWSVRATGELFF. The CDR3 bases are TGTGCCTGGAGTGTTAGAGCGACCGGGGAGCTGTTTTTT.

At least ten counts were recorded for this clonotype. The chain joins TRBV20-1 to TRBJ1-5; D is possibly TRBD1 (6 bases). V was clipped by 6 bases and J by 7 bases, with 19 bases between them. The germline V gene has CDR1 DFQATT and CDR2 SNEGSKA (reference sequence). The CDR3 totals 14 residues. The CDR3 here is CSANNRVSWQPQHF. CDR3 coding DNA: TGCAGTGCCAATAACAGGGTTAGTTGGCAGCCCCAGCATTTT.

The table lists this clonotype with many counts. This chain connects TRBV5-1 to TRBJ2-1; 9 bases agree with TRBD2. This CDR3 has 16 residues. From germline, CDR1 is SGHRS and CDR2 YFSETQ. V was pared by 4 bases and J by 4 bases, with 9 bases of the junction left unmatched. CDR3 sequence (DNA): TGCGCCAGCAGCAAACGGGGACTAGCAGGGTACAATGAGCAGTTCTTC. This translates into CASSKRGLAGYNEQFF.